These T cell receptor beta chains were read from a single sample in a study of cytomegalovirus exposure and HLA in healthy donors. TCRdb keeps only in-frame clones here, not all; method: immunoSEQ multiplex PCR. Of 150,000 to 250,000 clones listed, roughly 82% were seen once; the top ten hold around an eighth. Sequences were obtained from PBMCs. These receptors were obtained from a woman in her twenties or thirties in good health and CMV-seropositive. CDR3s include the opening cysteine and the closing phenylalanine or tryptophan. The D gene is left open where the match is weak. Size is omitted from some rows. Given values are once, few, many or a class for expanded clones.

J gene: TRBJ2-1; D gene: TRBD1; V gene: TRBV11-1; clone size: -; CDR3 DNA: TGTGCCAGCAGCAAGACAGGGATATCCTACAATGAGCAGTTCTTC; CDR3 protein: CASSKTGISYNEQFF
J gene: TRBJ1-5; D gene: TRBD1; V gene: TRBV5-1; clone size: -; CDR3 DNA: TGCGCCAGCAGCCTGGGACAGGGAAGCAATCAGCCCCAGCATTTT; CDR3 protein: CASSLGQGSNQPQHF
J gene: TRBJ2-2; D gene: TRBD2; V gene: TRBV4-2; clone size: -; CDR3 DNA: TGTGCCAGCAGCCAGGTACTAGCGGGGATTACCGGGGAGCTGTTTTTT; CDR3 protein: CASSQVLAGITGELFF
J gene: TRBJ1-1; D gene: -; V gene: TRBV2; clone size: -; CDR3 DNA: TGTGCCAGCACCTTAGGGGCAGGTTGGACTGAAGCTTTCTTT; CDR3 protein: CASTLGAGWTEAFF
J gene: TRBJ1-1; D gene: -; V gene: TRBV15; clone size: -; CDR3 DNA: TGTGCCACCAGCAGAGAACCGGAGAGCGAAGCTTTCTTT; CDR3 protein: CATSREPESEAFF
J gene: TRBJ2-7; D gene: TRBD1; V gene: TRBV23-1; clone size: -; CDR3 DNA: TGCGCCAAAGTCAGGGCAGGGGGCTACGAGCAGTACTTC; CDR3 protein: CAKVRAGGYEQYF
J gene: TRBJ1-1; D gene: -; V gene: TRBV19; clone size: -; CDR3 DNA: TGTGCCAGTACCCTGGGCCGACTAGGAAACACTGAAGCTTTCTTT; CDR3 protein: CASTLGRLGNTEAFF
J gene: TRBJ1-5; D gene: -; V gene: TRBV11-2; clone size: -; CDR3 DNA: TGTGCCAGCAGCCTAGACCGGGATCAGCCCCAGCATTTT; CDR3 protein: CASSLDRDQPQHF
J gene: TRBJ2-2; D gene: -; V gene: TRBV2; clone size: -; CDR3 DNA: TGTGCCACCCAAGCGGATAACACCGGGGAGCTGTTTTTT; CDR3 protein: CATQADNTGELFF
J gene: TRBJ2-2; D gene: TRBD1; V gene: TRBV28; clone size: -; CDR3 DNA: TGTGCCAGCATATCCGGGACAGGGGTCTCCGGGGAGCTGTTTTTT; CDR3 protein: CASISGTGVSGELFF
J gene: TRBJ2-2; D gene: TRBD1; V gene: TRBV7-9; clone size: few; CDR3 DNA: TGTGCCAGCAGCAGACAGGGGATGAACACCGGGGAGCTGTTTTTT; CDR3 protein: CASSRQGMNTGELFF
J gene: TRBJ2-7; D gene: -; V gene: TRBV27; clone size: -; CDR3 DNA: TGTGCCAGCAGTTTAATCGTCTCCCACGAGCAGTACTTC; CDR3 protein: CASSLIVSHEQYF
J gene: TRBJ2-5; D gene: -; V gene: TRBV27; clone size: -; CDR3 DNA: TGTGCCAGCAGTCTAACCCGGACAACACGGACCCAGTACTTC; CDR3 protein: CASSLTRTTRTQYF
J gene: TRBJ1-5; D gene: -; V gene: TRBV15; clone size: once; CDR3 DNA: TGTGCCACCAGCAGAGATAAGGCAGGGAATCAGCCCCAGCATTTT; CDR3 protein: CATSRDKAGNQPQHF
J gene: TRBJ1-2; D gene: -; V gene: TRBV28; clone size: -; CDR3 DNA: -; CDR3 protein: CASILGGQTNYGYTF
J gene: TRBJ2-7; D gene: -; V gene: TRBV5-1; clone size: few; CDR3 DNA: TGCGCCAGCAGCTTGGCCAGTACCTACGAGCAGTACTTC; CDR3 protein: CASSLASTYEQYF
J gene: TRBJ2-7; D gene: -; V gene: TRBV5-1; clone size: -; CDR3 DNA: TGCGCCAGCAGCTCCCTTTTCTCCTACGAGCAGTACTTC; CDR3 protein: CASSSLFSYEQYF
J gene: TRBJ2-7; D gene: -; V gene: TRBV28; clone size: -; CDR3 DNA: TGTGCCAGCAACCGAAGAGGGATTACCGGGACACCATCACCCTACGAGCAGTACTTC; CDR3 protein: CASNRRGITGTPSPYEQYF
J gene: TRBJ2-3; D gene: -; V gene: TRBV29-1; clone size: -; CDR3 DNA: TGCAGCGTTACCCTGACAGGCACAGATACGCAGTATTTT; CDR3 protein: CSVTLTGTDTQYF
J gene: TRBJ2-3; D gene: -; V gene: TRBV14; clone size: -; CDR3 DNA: TGTGCCAGCAGCCAATGGGGGGGCTTGTTGGCAGATACGCAGTATTTT; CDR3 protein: CASSQWGGLLADTQYF
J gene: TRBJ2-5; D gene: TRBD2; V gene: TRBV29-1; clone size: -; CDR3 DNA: TGCAGCGTTGAGCACGGACTAGCGGGCGGATCCTCGGAGACCCAGTACTTC; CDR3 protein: CSVEHGLAGGSSETQYF
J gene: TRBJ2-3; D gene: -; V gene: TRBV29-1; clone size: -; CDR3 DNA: TGCAGCGTTGAACTGGAGGGCCAAGATACGCAGTATTTT; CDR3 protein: CSVELEGQDTQYF
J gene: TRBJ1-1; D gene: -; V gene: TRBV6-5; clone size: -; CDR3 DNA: TGTGCCAGCATCTCTCAGGGCGGGAGGACTGAAGCTTTCTTT; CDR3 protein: CASISQGGRTEAFF
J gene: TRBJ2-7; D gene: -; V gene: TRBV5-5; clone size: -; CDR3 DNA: TGTGCCAGCAGCTTTCGGGGTCGGGACGAGCAGTACTTC; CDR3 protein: CASSFRGRDEQYF
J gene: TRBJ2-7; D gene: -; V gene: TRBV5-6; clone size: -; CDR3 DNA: TGTGCCAGCAGCTTAGGGGCCAGGGGCACGTACGAGCAGTACTTC; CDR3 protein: CASSLGARGTYEQYF
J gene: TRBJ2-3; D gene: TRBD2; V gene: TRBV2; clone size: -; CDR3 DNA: TGTGCCAGCAGTGGGTTGCGGGAGGTCACAGATACGCAGTATTTT; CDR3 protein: CASSGLREVTDTQYF
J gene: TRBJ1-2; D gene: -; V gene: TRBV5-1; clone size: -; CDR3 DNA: TGCGCCAGCAGCTTGGGCCTCCAGGCTGGCAACTATGGCTACACCTTC; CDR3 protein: CASSLGLQAGNYGYTF
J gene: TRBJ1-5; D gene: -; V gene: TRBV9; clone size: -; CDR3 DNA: TGTGCCAGCAGCGTAGGGGACGGGGGGTGGAGCAATCAGCCCCAGCATTTT; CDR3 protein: CASSVGDGGWSNQPQHF
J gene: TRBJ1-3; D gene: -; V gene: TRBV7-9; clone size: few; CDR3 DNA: TGTGCCAGCAGCCAGCGACCGGAGGGAAACACCATATATTTT; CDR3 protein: CASSQRPEGNTIYF
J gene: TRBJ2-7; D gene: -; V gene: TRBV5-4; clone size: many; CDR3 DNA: TGTGCCAGCAGCTTGGGGGCGGAGGGCGAGCAGTACTTC; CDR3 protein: CASSLGAEGEQYF
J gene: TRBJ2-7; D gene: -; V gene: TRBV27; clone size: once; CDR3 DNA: TGTGCCAGCAGTTTTCAGGGGCTCAGGGAGCAGTACTTC; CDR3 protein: CASSFQGLREQYF
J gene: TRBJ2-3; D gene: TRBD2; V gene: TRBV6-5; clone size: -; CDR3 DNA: TGTGCCAGCAGTTACTCCAGCGGGAGGAGCACAGATACGCAGTATTTT; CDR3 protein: CASSYSSGRSTDTQYF
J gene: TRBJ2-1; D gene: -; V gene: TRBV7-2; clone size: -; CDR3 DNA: TGTGCCAGCAGCTTAGTCCCGGGAATCTCCTACAATGAGCAGTTCTTC; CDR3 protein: CASSLVPGISYNEQFF
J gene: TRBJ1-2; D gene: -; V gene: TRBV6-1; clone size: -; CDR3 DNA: TGTGCCAGCAGTGAATGGCAGGGGGGCTACACCTTC; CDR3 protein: CASSEWQGGYTF
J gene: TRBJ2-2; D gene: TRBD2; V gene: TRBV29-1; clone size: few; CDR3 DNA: TGCAGCGCCGGGGACTACCCGAACACCGGGGAGCTGTTTTTT; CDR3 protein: CSAGDYPNTGELFF
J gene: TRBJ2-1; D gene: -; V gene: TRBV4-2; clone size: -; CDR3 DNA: TGTGCCAGCAGCCAAGCCGGGTCGTTATACAATGAGCAGTTCTTC; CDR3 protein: CASSQAGSLYNEQFF
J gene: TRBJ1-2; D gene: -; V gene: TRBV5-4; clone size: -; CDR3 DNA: TGTGCCAGCAGCCCGGAAGGGATACAGGGTAGCTATGGCTACACCTTC; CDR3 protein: CASSPEGIQGSYGYTF
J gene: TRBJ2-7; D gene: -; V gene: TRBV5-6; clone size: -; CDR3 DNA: TGTGCCAGCAGCTCAAGACATTTCTACGAGCAGTACTTC; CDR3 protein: CASSSRHFYEQYF
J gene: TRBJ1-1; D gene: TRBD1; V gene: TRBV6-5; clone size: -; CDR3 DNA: TGTGCCAGCAGTTACTCGCAGGGGGCAACTGAAGCTTTCTTT; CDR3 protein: CASSYSQGATEAFF
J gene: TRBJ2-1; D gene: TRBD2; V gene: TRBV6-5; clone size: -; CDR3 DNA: TGTGCCAGCGGGAGGGGCACTTCCTACAATGAGCAGTTCTTC; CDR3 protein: CASGRGTSYNEQFF
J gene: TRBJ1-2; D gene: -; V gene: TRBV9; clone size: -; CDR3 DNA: TGTGCCAGCAGCGCTACGACAGGCTCCCCGTATGGCTACACCTTC; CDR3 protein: CASSATTGSPYGYTF
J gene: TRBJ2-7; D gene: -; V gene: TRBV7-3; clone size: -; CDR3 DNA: TGTGCCAGCAGCTTATCCGCAGGGATCTCCTACGAGCAGTACTTC; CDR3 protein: CASSLSAGISYEQYF
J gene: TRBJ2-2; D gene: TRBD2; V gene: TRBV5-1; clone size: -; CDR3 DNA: TGCGCCAGCAGCTTGTCTAGCGGAAACACCGGGGAGCTGTTTTTT; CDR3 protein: CASSLSSGNTGELFF
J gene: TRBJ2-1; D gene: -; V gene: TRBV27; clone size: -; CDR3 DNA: TGTGCCAGCAGGTGGACAGCGAGCTCCTACAATGAGCAGTTCTTC; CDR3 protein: CASRWTASSYNEQFF
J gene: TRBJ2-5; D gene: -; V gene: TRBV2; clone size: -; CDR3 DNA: TGTGCCAGCAGTGAATATCTGGGGCAGGGGCGAGAGACCCAGTACTTC; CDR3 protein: CASSEYLGQGRETQYF
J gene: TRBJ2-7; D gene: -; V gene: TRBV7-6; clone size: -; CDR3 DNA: TGTGCCAGCAGCTTAGATACGTACGGTACCTACGAGCAGTACTTC; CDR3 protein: CASSLDTYGTYEQYF
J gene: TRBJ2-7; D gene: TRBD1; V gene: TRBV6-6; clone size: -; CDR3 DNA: TGTGCCAGCAGTTACCGGGACAGGCAGTACTTC; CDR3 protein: CASSYRDRQYF
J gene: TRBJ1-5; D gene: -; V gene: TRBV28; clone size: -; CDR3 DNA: TGTGCCAGCAGTTTAGGCTCAGGGCACAGGATCCATCAGCCCCAGCATTTT; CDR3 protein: CASSLGSGHRIHQPQHF
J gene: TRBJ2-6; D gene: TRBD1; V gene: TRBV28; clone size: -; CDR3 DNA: TGTGCCAGCAACAGGGGCAGCTCTGGGGCCAACGTCCTGACTTTC; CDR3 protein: CASNRGSSGANVLTF
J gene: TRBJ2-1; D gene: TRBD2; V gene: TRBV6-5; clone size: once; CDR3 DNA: TGTGCCAGCAGTTACTCCCGGGTAGCGGGAGGGGTCCAGCAGTTCTTC; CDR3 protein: CASSYSRVAGGVQQFF
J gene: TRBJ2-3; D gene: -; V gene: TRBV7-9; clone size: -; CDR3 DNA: TGTGCCAGCAGCTTAGCGCAGTTAACGACAAGCCGCACAGATACGCAGTATTTT; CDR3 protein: CASSLAQLTTSRTDTQYF